This T cell receptor (beta chain) came from a study of type 1 regulatory T cells. Study overall: T-allo10 is an in vitro-generated, Tr1-enriched CD4 T cell product specific for alloantigen. General observations from the study: Compared with non-type 1 regulatory T cells, type 1 regulatory T cells showed a more restricted TCR repertoire.

The CDR3 covers 14 residues. Germline loops: CDR1 SGHTA, CDR2 FQGNSA. One entry per CDR3 protein results from TCRdb running MiXCR on the reads. The profile shows 55,000 to 65,000 distinct CDR3 sequences, 62% of them singletons. In the case of this clonotype: No antigen is known for it. Possible read error: a much larger clone is one base away.

The chain has TRBV7-2 and TRBJ2-7; perhaps TRBD1 as D (5 bases). The sequence came from a human donor in good health. Material for sequencing was cultured non-Tr1 T cells, either the whole culture or a sorted T cell fraction (not recorded which). The CDR3 here is CVSSFRPGPYEQYF. CDR3 DNA sequence: TGTGTCAGCAGCTTCCGACCAGGGCCCTACGAGCAGTACTTC.